This record covers a single T cell receptor beta chain. This clone turned up a few times. What this receptor recognizes is not known. No per-base quality is available; no much larger clone lies one base away. The time point label of this sample denotes: at surgical resection after neoadjuvant nivolumab +/- ipilimumab. The samples were taken from NEOSTAR, a phase 2 randomized trial in operable NSCLC that tested neoadjuvant nivolumab or nivolumab plus ipilimumab, followed by surgery. The data originate from a study of neoadjuvant nivolumab and ipilimumab in lung cancer (dated by TCRdb to about 2020). With respect to the entire study: In the NEOSTAR trial, nivolumab was administered intravenously at 3 mg/kg on days 1, 15 and 29, and the combination arm also received ipilimumab 1 mg/kg on day 1 only. The primary endpoint of the trial was the rate of major pathologic response (MPR) in the intention-to-treat population of each study arm. The trial treated 44 patients with operable NSCLC: about 23 were randomized to nivolumab monotherapy and approximately 20 to nivolumab plus ipilimumab. The study compared TCR repertoires in pretherapy (baseline) peripheral blood with TCR repertoires in tumors resected at surgery after neoadjuvant immune checkpoint blockade. Seven patients had matched pretherapy and resected tumor pairs analyzed, with four treated with nivolumab and three with nivolumab plus ipilimumab. General findings and caveats noted by the study authors: Resected tumors had greater TCR richness and clonality than tumor-adjacent uninvolved lung, and increases were observed in more dual-therapy-treated tumors. TCR sequencing was performed in a small number of samples. From pretherapy to surgery, increases in tumor T-cell richness and clonality were observed in three of three dual-therapy tumors but in only two of four nivolumab-treated tumors. No significant correlation was found between TCR clonality and pathologic tumor regression, and only one major-pathologic-response sample was available for the clonality analysis. A positive correlation was observed between pretherapy blood TCR richness and richness in tumors resected after neoadjuvant therapy (Spearman R ≈ 0.82).

Library preparation was by the immunoSEQ multiplex PCR assay. For the original study's pipeline: Repertoires were summarized in terms of richness and clonality, and significantly expanded and contracted clones between pre- and post-therapy samples were identified. TCRdb stores this immuneACCESS table with in-frame sequences only. Part of the clones is absent; in the studies checked, under half of the shortfall reflects unresolved V genes, and no reason is known for the rest. V and J calls plus clone size are reproduced from that table; the DNA served to infer D and trimming. The sample data list roughly 30,000 clones, and roughly nine tenths of these were observed just once. Around 5% of the sample is taken by the ten largest. The CDR3 has 14 amino acids, counting the end cysteine and phenylalanine. Only CDR3 DNA is held: 42 bases, read in frame from base 1. Trimming costs V 6 bases and J 2 bases, and their ends lie 12 bases apart. From a lookup of the germline V gene, CDR1 and CDR2 are SNHLY and FYNNEI.

The chain was built from TRBV2 and TRBJ2-3, with the D gene uncertain. The receptor was isolated from an adult with non-small cell lung cancer. The sequencing used peripheral blood, collected after neoadjuvant nivolumab, alone or with ipilimumab, at or shortly before surgery. The nucleotide sequence reads as follows: TGTGCCAGCAGCCGCCTAGGGCACACAGATACGCAGTATTTT. The encoded protein is CASSRLGHTDTQYF.